This T cell receptor (beta chain) was captured by sequencing in a study of spatial heterogeneity in lung cancer. Broader study findings: There was tracking of ubiquitous and regional nonsynonymous mutations by the respective counts of ubiquitous and regional expanded TCRs. Higher tumor mutation counts went along with higher counts of expanded intratumoral alpha and beta TCRs.

In this sample, this clonotype turned up many times. No antigen is known for it. Time point noted: sample taken at primary tumor resection. Trimming left V 5 bases short and J 6 bases short, with 11 bases between. Germline CDR1 and CDR2: SGHAT and FQNNGV. CDR3 length: 13 residues. All TCR cDNA molecules were individually tagged with a unique molecular identifier. TCRdb fed the 5' RACE reads into MiXCR, producing one record per CDR3 protein. The sample has over 15,000 distinct CDR3 sequences, approximately 5.8% seen once; the top ten hold around 7%. This sample comprised lung tumor tissue, obtained at surgery. The receptor was isolated from a male donor with early-stage non-small cell lung cancer. This sequence joins TRBV11-2 and TRBJ1-5; D possibly corresponds to TRBD1 (5 bases). The CDR3 sequence is CASSPQGGQPQHF. Here the CDR3 DNA reads TGTGCCAGCAGCCCGCAGGGAGGTCAGCCCCAGCATTTT.